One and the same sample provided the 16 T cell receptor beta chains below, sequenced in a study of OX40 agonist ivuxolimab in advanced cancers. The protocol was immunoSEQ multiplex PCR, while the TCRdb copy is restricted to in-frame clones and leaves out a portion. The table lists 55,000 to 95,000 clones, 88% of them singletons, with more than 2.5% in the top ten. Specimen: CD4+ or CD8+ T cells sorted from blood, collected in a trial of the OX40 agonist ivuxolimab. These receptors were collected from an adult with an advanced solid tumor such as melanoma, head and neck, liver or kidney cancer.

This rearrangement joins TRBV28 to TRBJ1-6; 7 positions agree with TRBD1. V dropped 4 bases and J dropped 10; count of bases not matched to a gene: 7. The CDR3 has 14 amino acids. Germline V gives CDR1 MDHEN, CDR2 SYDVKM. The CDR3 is CASSSRQGGSPLHF. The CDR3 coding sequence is TGTGCCAGCAGTTCTCGACAGGGTGGATCACCCCTCCACTTT.

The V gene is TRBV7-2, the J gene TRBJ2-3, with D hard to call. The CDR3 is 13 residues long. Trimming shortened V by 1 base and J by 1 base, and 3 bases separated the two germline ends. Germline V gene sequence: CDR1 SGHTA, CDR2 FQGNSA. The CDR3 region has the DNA TGTGCCAGCAGCTTAGTAGGCACAGATACGCAGTATTTT. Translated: CASSLVGTDTQYF. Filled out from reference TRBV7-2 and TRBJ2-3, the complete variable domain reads GAGVSQSPSNKVTEKGKDVELRCDPISGHTALYWYRQSLGQGLEFLIYFQGNSAPDKSGLPSDRFSAERTGGSVSTLTIQRTQQEDSAVYLCASSLVGTDTQYFGPGTRLTVL.

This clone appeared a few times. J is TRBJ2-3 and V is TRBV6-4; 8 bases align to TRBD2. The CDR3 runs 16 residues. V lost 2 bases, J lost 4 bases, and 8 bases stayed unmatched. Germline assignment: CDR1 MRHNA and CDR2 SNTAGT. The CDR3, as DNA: TGTGCCAGCAGTGACAAGGGACTAGGATACGCAGATACGCAGTATTTT. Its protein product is CASSDKGLGYADTQYF.

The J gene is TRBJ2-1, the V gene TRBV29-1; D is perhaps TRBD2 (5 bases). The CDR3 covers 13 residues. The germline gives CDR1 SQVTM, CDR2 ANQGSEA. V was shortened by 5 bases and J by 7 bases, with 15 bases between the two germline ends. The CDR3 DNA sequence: TGCAGCGTTTCCGGAGGCCGAAGTAATGAGCAGTTCTTC. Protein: CSVSGGRSNEQFF.

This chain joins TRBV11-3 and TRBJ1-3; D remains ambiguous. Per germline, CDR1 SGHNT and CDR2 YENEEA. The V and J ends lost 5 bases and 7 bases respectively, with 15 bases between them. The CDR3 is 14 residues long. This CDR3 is CASSPGLSRNTIYF. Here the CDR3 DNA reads TGTGCCAGCAGCCCAGGACTTTCGAGGAACACCATATATTTT.

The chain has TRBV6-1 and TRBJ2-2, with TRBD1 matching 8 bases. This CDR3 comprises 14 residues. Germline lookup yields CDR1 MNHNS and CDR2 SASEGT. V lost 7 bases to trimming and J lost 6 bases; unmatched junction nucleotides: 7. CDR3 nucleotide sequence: TGTGCCAGCACGGCCAGGGGGCGTTCCGGGGAGCTGTTTTTT. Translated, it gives CASTARGRSGELFF.

CDR3 sequence (DNA): TGTGCCAGCAACCCCGATCTAGACAGTAACATTCAGTACTTC. This gives the protein CASNPDLDSNIQYF. The rearrangement joins TRBV7-8 to TRBJ2-4, with D tentatively TRBD1 (5 bases). The CDR3 has 14 residues. CDR1 and CDR2 from the germline V gene are SGHVS and FQNEAQ. Trimming left V 7 bases short and J 7 bases short, with 17 bases between.

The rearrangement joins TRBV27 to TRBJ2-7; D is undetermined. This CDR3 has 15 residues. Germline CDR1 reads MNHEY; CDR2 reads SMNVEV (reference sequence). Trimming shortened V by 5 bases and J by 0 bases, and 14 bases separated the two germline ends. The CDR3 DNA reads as TGTGCCAGCAGTACCCTGACTCATAGCTCCTACGAGCAGTACTTC. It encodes CASSTLTHSSYEQYF.

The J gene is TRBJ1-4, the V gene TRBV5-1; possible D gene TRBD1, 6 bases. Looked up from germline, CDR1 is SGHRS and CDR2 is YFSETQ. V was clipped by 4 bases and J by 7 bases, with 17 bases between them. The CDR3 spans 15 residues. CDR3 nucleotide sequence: TGCGCCAGCAGCCCCGGCGACAGGTTACGTGAAAAACTGTTTTTT. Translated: CASSPGDRLREKLFF.

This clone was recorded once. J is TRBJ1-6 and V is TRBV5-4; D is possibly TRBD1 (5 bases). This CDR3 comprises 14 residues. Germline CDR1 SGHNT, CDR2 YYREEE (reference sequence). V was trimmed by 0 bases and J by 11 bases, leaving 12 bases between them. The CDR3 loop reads CASSLDRWSPPLHF. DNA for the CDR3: TGTGCCAGCAGCTTGGACAGGTGGAGTCCACCCCTCCACTTT. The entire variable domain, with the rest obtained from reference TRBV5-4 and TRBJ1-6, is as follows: ETGVTQSPTHLIKTRGQQVTLRCSSQSGHNTVSWYQQALGQGPQFIFQYYREEENGRGNFPPRFSGLQFPNYSSELNVNALELDDSALYLCASSLDRWSPPLHFGNGTRLTVT.

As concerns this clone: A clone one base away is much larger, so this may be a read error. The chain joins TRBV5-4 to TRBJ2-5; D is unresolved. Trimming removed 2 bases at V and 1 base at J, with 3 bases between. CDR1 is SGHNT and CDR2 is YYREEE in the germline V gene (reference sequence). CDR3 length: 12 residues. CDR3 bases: TGTGCCAGCAGCTTTCCCCAAGAGACCCAGTACTTC. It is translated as CASSFPQETQYF.

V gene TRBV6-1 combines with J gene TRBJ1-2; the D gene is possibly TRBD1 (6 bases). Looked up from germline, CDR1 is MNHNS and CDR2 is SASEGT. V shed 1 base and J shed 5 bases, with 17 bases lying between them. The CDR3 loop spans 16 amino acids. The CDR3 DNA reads TGTGCCAGCAGTGAAGGGACAGTACTGCGACTATATGGCTACACCTTC. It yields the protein CASSEGTVLRLYGYTF.

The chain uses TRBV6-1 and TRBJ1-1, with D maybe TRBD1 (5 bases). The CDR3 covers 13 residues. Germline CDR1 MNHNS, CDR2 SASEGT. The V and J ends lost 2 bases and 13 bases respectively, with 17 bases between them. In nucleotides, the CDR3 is TGTGCCAGCAGTGAAACAGACAGATTAGGCGGTTTCTTT. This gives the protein CASSETDRLGGFF.

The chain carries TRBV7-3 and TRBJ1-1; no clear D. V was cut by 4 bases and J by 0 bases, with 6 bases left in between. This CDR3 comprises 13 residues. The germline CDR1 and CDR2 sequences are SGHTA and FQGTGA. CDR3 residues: CASSSQMNTEAFF. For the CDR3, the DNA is TGTGCCAGCAGCTCGCAGATGAACACTGAAGCTTTCTTT. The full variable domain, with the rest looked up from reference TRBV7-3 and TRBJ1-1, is GAGVSQTPSNKVTEKGKYVELRCDPISGHTALYWYRQSLGQGPEFLIYFQGTGAADDSGLPNDRFFAVRPEGSVSTLKIQRTERGDSAVYLCASSSQMNTEAFFGQGTRLTVV.

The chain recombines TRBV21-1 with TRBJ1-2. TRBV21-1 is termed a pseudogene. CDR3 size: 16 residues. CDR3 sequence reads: CASSKAIYGANYGYTF. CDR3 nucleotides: TGTGCCAGCAGCAAAGCGATCTATGGAGCTAACTATGGCTACACCTTC.

DNA of the CDR3: TGTGCCAGCAGCTTCTCTAGCGGGAGTTGGCGTGAGCAGTACTTC. Its protein product is CASSFSSGSWREQYF. The chain has TRBV13 and TRBJ2-7, with 10 bases identical to TRBD2. The junction had 9 bases not matched to a gene; V was cut back by 3 bases and J by 7 bases. CDR1 PRHDT and CDR2 FYEKMQ come from the germline V gene (reference sequence). CDR3 length: 15 amino acids.